Listed below are T cell receptor beta chains from one sample, sequenced in a study of T cell repertoires in cytomegalovirus infection. TCRdb itself ran the reads through MiXCR, one entry per CDR3 protein. The sample comprises about 160,000 distinct CDR3 sequences, roughly a fifth of which are singletons, and about 25% rests with the top ten. No antigen has been identified for these receptors. This specimen was CD8+ T cells from cultured PBMCs, taken from culture after CMV antigen stimulation. The receptors stem from a human donor in good health (CMV status not recorded). Some clones in this sample may be carry-over from other donors' samples. Both conserved end residues are part of each CDR3. The order of the fields is CDR3 DNA, CDR3 protein, D gene, V gene, clone size, J gene. D genes are given only for firm matches. The size of a clone is reported for some rows only, either as once, few or many, or as a class for expanded clones.

CDR3 DNA: TGCAGCGTTGTGGACGGGCGCTCCTACGAGCAGTACTTC; CDR3 protein: CSVVDGRSYEQYF; D gene: -; V gene: TRBV29-1; clone size: many; J gene: TRBJ2-7
CDR3 DNA: TGTGCCAGCAGCCGGCTAGAGGGTGCAACTAATGAAAAACTGTTTTTT; CDR3 protein: CASSRLEGATNEKLFF; D gene: -; V gene: TRBV7-9; clone size: -; J gene: TRBJ1-4
CDR3 DNA: TGTGCCAGCTTCAATGGGGGGTACGGGCAATCCGGGGAGCTGTTTTTT; CDR3 protein: CASFNGGYGQSGELFF; D gene: -; V gene: TRBV6-5; clone size: -; J gene: TRBJ2-2
CDR3 DNA: TGTGCCAGCAAAGGACCTCCAATGAACACTGAAGCTTTCTTT; CDR3 protein: CASKGPPMNTEAFF; D gene: -; V gene: TRBV7-9; clone size: -; J gene: TRBJ1-1
CDR3 DNA: TGCGCCAGCAGCCAAGACGGGGATGAGCAGTTCTTC; CDR3 protein: CASSQDGDEQFF; D gene: -; V gene: TRBV4-1; clone size: few; J gene: TRBJ2-1
CDR3 DNA: TGTGCCAGCAGCTGGGGGACAGCAGAAAATGAAGCTTTCTTT; CDR3 protein: CASSWGTAENEAFF; D gene: TRBD1; V gene: TRBV7-3; clone size: few; J gene: TRBJ1-1
CDR3 DNA: TGTGCCAGCAGCTTCAGGGGCCAAAATTCACCCCTCCACTTT; CDR3 protein: CASSFRGQNSPLHF; D gene: -; V gene: TRBV7-2; clone size: few; J gene: TRBJ1-6
CDR3 DNA: TGCGCCAGCAGCCGCCCGACAGGGGGCGCGTTGAGCGAGCAGTACTTC; CDR3 protein: CASSRPTGGALSEQYF; D gene: TRBD1; V gene: TRBV4-1; clone size: many; J gene: TRBJ2-7
CDR3 DNA: TGTGCCAGCTCACCTCCCCAAAACACTGAAGCTTTCTTT; CDR3 protein: CASSPPQNTEAFF; D gene: -; V gene: TRBV18; clone size: -; J gene: TRBJ1-1
CDR3 DNA: TGTGCCAGCAGCGCAGATTTGGATAGCACAGATACGCAGTATTTT; CDR3 protein: CASSADLDSTDTQYF; D gene: -; V gene: TRBV7-9; clone size: few; J gene: TRBJ2-3
CDR3 DNA: TGTGCCACCAGCAGAGGGCCTGGCCAAGAGACCCAGTACTTC; CDR3 protein: CATSRGPGQETQYF; D gene: -; V gene: TRBV15; clone size: many; J gene: TRBJ2-5
CDR3 DNA: TGCGCCAGCAGCCAGGATAAGCACCAGAGGAGGGAAAAACTGTTTTTT; CDR3 protein: CASSQDKHQRREKLFF; D gene: -; V gene: TRBV4-1; clone size: few; J gene: TRBJ1-4
CDR3 DNA: TGTGCCAGTTGGGGGACAGGAGGCTACGAGCAGTACTTC; CDR3 protein: CASWGTGGYEQYF; D gene: TRBD1; V gene: TRBV11-2; clone size: few; J gene: TRBJ2-7
CDR3 DNA: TGTGCCAGCAGCGTCAACAGGCTCAGCACCGGGGAGCTGTTTTTT; CDR3 protein: CASSVNRLSTGELFF; D gene: -; V gene: TRBV7-8; clone size: -; J gene: TRBJ2-2
CDR3 DNA: TGTGCCAGCAGCCCCTGGGGGGGCACTGAAGCTTTCTTT; CDR3 protein: CASSPWGGTEAFF; D gene: -; V gene: TRBV9; clone size: few; J gene: TRBJ1-1
CDR3 DNA: TGTGCCAGCATTCACCACCTCACGAGGGGTATGAACACTGAAGCTTTCTTT; CDR3 protein: CASIHHLTRGMNTEAFF; D gene: -; V gene: TRBV7-2; clone size: few; J gene: TRBJ1-1
CDR3 DNA: TGTGCCAGCAGCCCTACCCAGGACGGTTACGAGCAGTACTTC; CDR3 protein: CASSPTQDGYEQYF; D gene: -; V gene: TRBV12-3/TRBV12-4; clone size: few; J gene: TRBJ2-7
CDR3 DNA: TGCGCCAGCAGCTACACAGGGGGTAATCCCTACAATGAGCAGTTCTTC; CDR3 protein: CASSYTGGNPYNEQFF; D gene: TRBD1; V gene: TRBV4-1; clone size: -; J gene: TRBJ2-1
CDR3 DNA: TGTGCCAGCAGCCTCCGGGTCCCAGGGGGTGAAGCTTTCTTT; CDR3 protein: CASSLRVPGGEAFF; D gene: TRBD1; V gene: TRBV7-9; clone size: few; J gene: TRBJ1-1